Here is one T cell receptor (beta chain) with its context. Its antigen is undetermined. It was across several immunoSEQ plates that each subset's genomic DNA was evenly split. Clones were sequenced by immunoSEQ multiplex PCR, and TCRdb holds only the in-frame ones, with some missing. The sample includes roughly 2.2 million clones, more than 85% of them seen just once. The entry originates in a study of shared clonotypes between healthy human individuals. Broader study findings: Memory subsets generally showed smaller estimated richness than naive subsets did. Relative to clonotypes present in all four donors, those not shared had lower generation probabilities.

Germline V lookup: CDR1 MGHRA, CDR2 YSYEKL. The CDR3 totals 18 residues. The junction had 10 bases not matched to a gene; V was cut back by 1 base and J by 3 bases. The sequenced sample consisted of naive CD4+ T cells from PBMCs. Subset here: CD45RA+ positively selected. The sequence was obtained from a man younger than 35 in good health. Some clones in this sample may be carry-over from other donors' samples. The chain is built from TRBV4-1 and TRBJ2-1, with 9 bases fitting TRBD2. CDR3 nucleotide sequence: TGCGCCAGCAGCCAAGGATCCCCCGGGACTAGCAGCTACAATGAGCAGTTCTTC. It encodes CASSQGSPGTSSYNEQFF.